This paragraph covers one T cell receptor beta chain sequence. TCRdb fed the reads into MiXCR, producing one record per CDR3 protein. Among around 300,000 distinct CDR3 sequences, 9% to 9.5% were seen once, and the ten largest hold around 4.5%. The data derive from a study of T cell repertoires in cytomegalovirus infection. The ends lost 3 bases at V and 7 bases at J; junction bases unmatched: 8. This CDR3 contains 16 residues. The V gene's germline CDR1 is LNHDA and CDR2 SQIVND (reference sequence). Sequenced sample: PBMCs. This receptor was obtained from a human donor in good health (CMV status not recorded). Some clones in this sample may be carry-over from other donors' samples. The chain combines TRBV19 with TRBJ2-1; 11 bases are a match to TRBD1. CDR3 amino acids: CASSILGQGAGNEQFF. CDR3 nucleotide sequence: TGTGCCAGTAGTATCTTAGGACAGGGGGCGGGGAATGAGCAGTTCTTC.